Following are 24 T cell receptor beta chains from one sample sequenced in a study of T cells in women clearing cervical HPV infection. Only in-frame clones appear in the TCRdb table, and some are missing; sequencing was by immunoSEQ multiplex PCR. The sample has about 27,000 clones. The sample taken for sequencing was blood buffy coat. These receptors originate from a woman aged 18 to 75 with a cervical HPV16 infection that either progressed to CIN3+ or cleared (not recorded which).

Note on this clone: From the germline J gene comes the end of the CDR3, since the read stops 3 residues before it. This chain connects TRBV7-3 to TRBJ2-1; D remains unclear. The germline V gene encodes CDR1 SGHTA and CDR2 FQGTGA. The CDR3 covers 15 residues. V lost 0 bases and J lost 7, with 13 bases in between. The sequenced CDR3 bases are TGTGCCAGCAGCTTAACCCAAGGGCCGACGAATGAG. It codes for CASSLTQGPTNE. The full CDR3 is CASSLTQGPTNEQFF.

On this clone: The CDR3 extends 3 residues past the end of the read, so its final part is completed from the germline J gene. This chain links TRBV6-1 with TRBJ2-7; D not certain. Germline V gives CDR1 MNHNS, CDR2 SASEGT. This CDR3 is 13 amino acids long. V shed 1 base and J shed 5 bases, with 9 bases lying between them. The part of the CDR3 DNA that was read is TGTGCCAGCAGTGAAGGACTCTTCCACGAG. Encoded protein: CASSEGLFHE. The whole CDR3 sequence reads CASSEGLFHEQYF.

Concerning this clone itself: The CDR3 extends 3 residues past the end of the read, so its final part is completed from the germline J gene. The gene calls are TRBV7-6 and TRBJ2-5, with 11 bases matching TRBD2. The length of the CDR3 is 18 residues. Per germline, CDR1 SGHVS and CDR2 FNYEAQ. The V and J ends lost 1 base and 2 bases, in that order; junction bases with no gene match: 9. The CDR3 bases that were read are TGTGCCAGCAGCTTAGTTACTAGCGGGGGATCCAGACAAGAGACC. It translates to CASSLVTSGGSRQET. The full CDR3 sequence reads CASSLVTSGGSRQETQYF.

The CDR3 DNA, read in part, is TGCGCCAGCAGCCCCCGACAGGGCGGTGAA. It is translated as CASSPRQGGE. The CDR3 reads in full as CASSPRQGGEAFF. The chain uses TRBV4-1 and TRBJ1-1; 7 nucleotides agree with TRBD1. The CDR3 end falls 3 residues outside the read, so it is completed with the germline J gene. CDR3 size: 13 residues. Germline V lookup: CDR1 MGHRA, CDR2 YSYEKL. V was pared by 4 bases and J by 7 bases, with 6 bases of the junction left unmatched.

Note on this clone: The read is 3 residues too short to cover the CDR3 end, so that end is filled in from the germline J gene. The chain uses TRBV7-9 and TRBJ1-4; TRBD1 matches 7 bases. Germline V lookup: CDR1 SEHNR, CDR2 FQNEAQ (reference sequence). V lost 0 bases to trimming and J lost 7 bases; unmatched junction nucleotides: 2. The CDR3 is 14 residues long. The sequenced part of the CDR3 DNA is TGTGCCAGCAGCTTAGCAGGGGGCGGTGAAAAA. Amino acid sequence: CASSLAGGGEK. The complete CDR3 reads CASSLAGGGEKLFF.

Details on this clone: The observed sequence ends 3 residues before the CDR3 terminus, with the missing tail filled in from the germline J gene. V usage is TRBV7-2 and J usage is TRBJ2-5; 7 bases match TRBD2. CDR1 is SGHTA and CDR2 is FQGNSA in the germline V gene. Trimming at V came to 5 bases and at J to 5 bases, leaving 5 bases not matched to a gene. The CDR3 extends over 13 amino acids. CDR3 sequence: CASSTTSQETQYF. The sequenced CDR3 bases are TGTGCCAGCAGCACGACTAGCCAGGAGACC.

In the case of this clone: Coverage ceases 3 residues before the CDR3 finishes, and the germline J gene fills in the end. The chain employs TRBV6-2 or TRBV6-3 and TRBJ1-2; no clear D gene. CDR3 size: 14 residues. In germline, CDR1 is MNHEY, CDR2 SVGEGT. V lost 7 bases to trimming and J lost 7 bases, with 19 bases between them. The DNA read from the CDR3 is TGTGCCAGCACCTACGGTGGGCCTAATCGTGGC. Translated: CASTYGGPNRG. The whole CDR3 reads CASTYGGPNRGYTF.

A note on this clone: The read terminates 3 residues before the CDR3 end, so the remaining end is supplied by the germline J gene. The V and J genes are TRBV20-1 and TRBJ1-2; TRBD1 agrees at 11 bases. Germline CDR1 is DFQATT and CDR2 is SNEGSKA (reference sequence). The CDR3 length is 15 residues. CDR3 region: CSARDRGQGASGYTF. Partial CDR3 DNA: TGCAGTGCTAGAGATCGAGGACAGGGGGCGTCGGGC.

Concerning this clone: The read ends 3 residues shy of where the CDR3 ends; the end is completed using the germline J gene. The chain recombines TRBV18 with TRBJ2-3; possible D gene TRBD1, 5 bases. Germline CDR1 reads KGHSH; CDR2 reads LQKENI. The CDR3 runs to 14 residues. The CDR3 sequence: CASSFTGRVETQYF. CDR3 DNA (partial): TGTGCCAGCTCATTCACTGGCAGGGTAGAGACG.

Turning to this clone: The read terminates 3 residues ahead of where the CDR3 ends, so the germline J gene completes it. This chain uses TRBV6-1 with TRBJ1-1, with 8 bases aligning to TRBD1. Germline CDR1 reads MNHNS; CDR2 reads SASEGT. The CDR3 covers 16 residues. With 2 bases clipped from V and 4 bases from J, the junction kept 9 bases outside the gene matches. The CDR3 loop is CASSERSGTGATEAFF. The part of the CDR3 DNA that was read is TGTGCCAGCAGTGAACGGAGCGGGACAGGAGCCACTGAA.

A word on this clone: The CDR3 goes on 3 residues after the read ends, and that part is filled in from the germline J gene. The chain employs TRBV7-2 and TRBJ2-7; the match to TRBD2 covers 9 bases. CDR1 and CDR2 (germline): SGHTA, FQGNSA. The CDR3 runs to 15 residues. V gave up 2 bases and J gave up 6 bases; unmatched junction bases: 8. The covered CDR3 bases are TGTGCCAGCAGCTTAAGGGTAGCGGGAGCTGCCGAG. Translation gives CASSLRVAGAAE. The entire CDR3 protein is CASSLRVAGAAEQYF. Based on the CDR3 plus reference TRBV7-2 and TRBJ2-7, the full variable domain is GAGVSQSPSNKVTEKGKDVELRCDPISGHTALYWYRQSLGQGLEFLIYFQGNSAPDKSGLPSDRFSAERTGGSVSTLTIQRTQQEDSAVYLCASSLRVAGAAEQYFGPGTRLTVT.

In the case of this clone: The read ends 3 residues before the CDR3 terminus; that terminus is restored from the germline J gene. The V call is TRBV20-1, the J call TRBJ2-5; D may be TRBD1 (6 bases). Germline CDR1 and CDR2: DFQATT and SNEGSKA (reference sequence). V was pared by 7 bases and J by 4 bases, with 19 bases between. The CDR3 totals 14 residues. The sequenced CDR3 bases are TGCAGTGTCTTGACAGGACTCCTGGGAGAGACC. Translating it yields CSVLTGLLGET. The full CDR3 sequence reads CSVLTGLLGETQYF.

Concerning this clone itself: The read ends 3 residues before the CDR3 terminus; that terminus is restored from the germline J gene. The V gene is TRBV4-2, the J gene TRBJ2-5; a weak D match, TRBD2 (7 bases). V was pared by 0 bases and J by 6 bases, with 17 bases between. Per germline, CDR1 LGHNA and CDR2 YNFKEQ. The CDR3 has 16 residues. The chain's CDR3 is CASSQDVGGGRKTQYF. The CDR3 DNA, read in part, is TGTGCCAGCAGCCAAGATGTTGGGGGGGGGCGAAAGACC.

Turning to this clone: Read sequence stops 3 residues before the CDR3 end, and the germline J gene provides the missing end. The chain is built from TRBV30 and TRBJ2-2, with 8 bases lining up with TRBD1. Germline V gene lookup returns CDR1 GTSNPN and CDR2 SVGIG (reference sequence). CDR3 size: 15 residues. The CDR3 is CAWTFGGQGFSPLFF. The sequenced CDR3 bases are TGTGCCTGGACGTTCGGAGGACAGGGTTTTTCACCG.

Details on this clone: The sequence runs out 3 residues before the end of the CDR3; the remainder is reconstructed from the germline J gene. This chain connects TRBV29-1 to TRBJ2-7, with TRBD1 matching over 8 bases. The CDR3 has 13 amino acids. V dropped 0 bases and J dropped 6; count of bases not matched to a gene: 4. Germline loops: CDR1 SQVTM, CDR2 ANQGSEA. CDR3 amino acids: CSVEDRQGLEQYF. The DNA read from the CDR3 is TGCAGCGTTGAAGATCGACAGGGGCTCGAG.

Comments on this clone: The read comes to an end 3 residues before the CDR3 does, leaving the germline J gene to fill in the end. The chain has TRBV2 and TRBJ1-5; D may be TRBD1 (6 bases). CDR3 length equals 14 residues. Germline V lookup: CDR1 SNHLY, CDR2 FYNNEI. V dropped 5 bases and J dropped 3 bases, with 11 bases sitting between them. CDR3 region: CASSTDRNNQPQHF. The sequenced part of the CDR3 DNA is TGTGCCAGCAGTACTGACAGGAACAATCAGCCC.

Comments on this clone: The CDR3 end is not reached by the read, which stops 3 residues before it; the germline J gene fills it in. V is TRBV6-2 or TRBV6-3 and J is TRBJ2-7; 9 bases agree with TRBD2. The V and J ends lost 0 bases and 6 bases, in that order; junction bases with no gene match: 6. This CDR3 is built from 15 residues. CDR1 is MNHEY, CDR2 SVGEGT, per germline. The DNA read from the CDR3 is TGTGCCAGCAGTTACTCTGGCGGGAGGGCCGGCGAG. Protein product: CASSYSGGRAGE. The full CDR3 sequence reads CASSYSGGRAGEQYF.

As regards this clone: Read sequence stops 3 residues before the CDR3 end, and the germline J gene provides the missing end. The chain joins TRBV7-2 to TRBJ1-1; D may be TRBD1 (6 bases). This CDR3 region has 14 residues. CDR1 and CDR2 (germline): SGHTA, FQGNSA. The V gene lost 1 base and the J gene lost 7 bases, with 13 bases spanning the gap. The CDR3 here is CASSLDAGTLEAFF. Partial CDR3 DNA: TGTGCCAGCAGCTTAGATGCCGGGACACTTGAA.

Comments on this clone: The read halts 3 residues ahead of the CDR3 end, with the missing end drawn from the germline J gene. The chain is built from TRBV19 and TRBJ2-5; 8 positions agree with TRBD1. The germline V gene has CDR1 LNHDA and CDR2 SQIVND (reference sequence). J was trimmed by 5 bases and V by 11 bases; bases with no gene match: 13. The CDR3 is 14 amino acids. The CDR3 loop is CASTSRTGSETQYF. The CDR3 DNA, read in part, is TGTGCCTCTACTTCGCGGACAGGGTCTGAGACC.

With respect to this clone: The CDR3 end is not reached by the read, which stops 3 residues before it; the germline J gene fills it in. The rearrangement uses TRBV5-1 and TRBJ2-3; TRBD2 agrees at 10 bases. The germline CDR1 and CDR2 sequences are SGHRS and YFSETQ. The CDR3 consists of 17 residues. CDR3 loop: CASSLGGLATGGETQYF. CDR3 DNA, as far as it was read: TGCGCCAGCAGCTTGGGGGGACTAGCGACTGGGGGAGAGACG.

The part of the CDR3 DNA that was read is TGTGCCAGCAGCCCGAAGGGCCTAGCCAAAAACATT. Translation gives CASSPKGLAKNI. The whole CDR3 reads CASSPKGLAKNIQYF. The gene calls are TRBV2 and TRBJ2-4, with D unclear. The read terminates 3 residues ahead of where the CDR3 ends, so the germline J gene completes it. CDR1 and CDR2 from the germline V gene are SNHLY and FYNNEI. The CDR3 covers 15 residues. Trimming pared 6 bases from V and 0 bases from J, leaving 12 bases between.

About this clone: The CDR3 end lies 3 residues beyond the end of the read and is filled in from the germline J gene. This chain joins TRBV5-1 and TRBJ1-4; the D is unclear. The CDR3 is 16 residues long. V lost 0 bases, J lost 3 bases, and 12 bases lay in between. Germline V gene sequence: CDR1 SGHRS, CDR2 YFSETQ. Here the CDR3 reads CASSLEGSSANEKLFF. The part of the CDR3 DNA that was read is TGCGCCAGCAGCTTGGAAGGATCCAGCGCTAATGAAAAA.

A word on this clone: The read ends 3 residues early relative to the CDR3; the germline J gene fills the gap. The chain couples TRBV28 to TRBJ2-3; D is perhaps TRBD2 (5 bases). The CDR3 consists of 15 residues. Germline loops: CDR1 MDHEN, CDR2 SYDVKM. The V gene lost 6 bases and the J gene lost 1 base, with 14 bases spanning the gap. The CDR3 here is CASRTPSRGTDTQYF. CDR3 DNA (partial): TGTGCCAGCAGGACACCATCGCGGGGCACAGATACG.

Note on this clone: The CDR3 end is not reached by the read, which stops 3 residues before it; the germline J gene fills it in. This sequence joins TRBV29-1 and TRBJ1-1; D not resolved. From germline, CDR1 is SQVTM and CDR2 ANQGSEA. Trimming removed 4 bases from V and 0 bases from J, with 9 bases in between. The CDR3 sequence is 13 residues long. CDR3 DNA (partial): TGCAGCGTTGTAGGGCAGATGAACACTGAA. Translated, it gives CSVVGQMNTE. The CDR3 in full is CSVVGQMNTEAFF.